The 15 T cell receptor beta chains reported below all come from one sample, sequenced in a study of blood T cell repertoires in COVID-19 (dated by TCRdb to about 2020). Library construction relied on the immunoSEQ multiplex PCR assay. In its TCRdb copy, this immuneACCESS table keeps in-frame sequences only and misses some clones. Where compared with another copy, unresolved V genes explain less than half of these, and the others have no known cause. For this sample the table gives approximately 54,000 clones, of which 80% to 90% were detected only once. Approximately 5.7% of the sample rests with the top ten. Sequenced sample: peripheral blood. All receptors come from an older woman with acute or convalescent COVID-19.

The chain combines TRBV6-4 with TRBJ2-2; 10 bases match TRBD2. Germline V gene sequence: CDR1 MRHNA, CDR2 SNTAGT. There are 19 residues in the CDR3. Trimming cost V 3 bases and J 4 bases; bases outside gene matches: 14. CDR3 sequence (DNA): TGTGCCAGCAGTGAATGGCCTAGCGGGAGCTTGAACGGCACCGGGGAGCTGTTTTTT. It is translated as CASSEWPSGSLNGTGELFF.

This clone has only a few counts. This chain uses TRBV10-2 with TRBJ1-2, with 10 bases lining up with TRBD1. V dropped 7 bases and J dropped 3; count of bases not matched to a gene: 2. CDR1 is WSHSY and CDR2 is SAAADI in the germline V gene. The CDR3 spans 13 residues. As DNA, the CDR3 is TGCGCCAGCACCGGGACAGGGGACTATGGCTACACCTTC. The encoded protein is CASTGTGDYGYTF.

V usage is TRBV12-3 or TRBV12-4 and J usage is TRBJ2-4; D might be TRBD1 (6 bases). The CDR3 spans 11 residues. The V and J ends lost 3 bases and 15 bases respectively, with 12 bases between them. As DNA, the CDR3 is TGTGCCAGCAGTTTTGGACAGTTGAGGTACTTC. This gives the protein CASSFGQLRYF.

J is TRBJ2-1 and V is TRBV5-1, with D possibly TRBD2 on 6 matching bases. There are 14 residues in the CDR3. V lost 7 bases and J 2 bases, leaving 13 bases between the germline ends. CDR1 is SGHRS, CDR2 YFSETQ, per germline. This CDR3 is CASGPGDTYNEQFF. The DNA for the CDR3 is TGCGCCAGCGGCCCGGGGGATACCTACAATGAGCAGTTCTTC. Combining the CDR3 with reference TRBV5-1 and TRBJ2-1 gives the whole variable domain KAGVTQTPRYLIKTRGQQVTLSCSPISGHRSVSWYQQTPGQGLQFLFEYFSETQRNKGNFPGRFSGRQFSNSRSEMNVSTLELGDSALYLCASGPGDTYNEQFFGPGTRLTVL.

This chain connects TRBV6-5 to TRBJ1-1; D is possibly TRBD1 (6 bases). Deletions cut 7 bases from V and 1 base from J, with 7 bases between. The CDR3 is made up of 12 amino acids. Germline-derived CDR1 and CDR2 are MNHEY and SVGAGI. The CDR3 loop is CASKTGNTEAFF. The CDR3, as DNA: TGTGCCAGCAAGACAGGGAACACTGAAGCTTTCTTT.

The V and J genes are TRBV5-1 and TRBJ2-2, with 10 bases fitting TRBD1. Germline assignment: CDR1 SGHRS and CDR2 YFSETQ. The CDR3 covers 16 residues. V was pared by 4 bases and J by 6 bases, with 9 bases of the junction left unmatched. The CDR3 DNA follows: TGCGCCAGCAGCCTTTTCTTGACAGGGGGCTCCGGGGAGCTGTTTTTT. Translated, it gives CASSLFLTGGSGELFF.

This clone was counted a single time. The chain carries TRBV9 and TRBJ1-2; D unclear. The ends were cut back, 5 bases at V and 3 bases at J, with 8 bases in the middle. Germline V CDR1 and CDR2: SGDLS, YYNGEE. The CDR3 consists of 12 residues. CDR3 nucleotides: TGTGCCAGCAGGAGGGCCGACTATGGCTACACCTTC. As protein: CASRRADYGYTF.

The J gene is TRBJ1-4, the V gene TRBV3-1 (or the pseudogene TRBV3-2), with D tentatively TRBD1 (5 bases). This CDR3 has 15 residues. The V gene lost 1 base and the J gene lost 5 bases, with 11 bases spanning the gap. Per the germline V gene, CDR1 is LGHDT and CDR2 is YNNKEL (reference sequence). The CDR3 coding sequence is TGTGCCAGCAGCCAAGCGACAGTTATCAATGAAAAACTGTTTTTT. This sequence encodes CASSQATVINEKLFF.

J is TRBJ2-3 and V is TRBV10-2; TRBD2 agrees at 7 bases. The CDR3 has 14 amino acids. Germline V gene lookup returns CDR1 WSHSY and CDR2 SAAADI. Trimming cost V 8 bases and J 2 bases; bases outside gene matches: 7. CDR3 amino acids: CASQPGGTTDTQYF. CDR3 coding DNA: TGCGCCAGCCAACCCGGGGGGACCACAGATACGCAGTATTTT.

The count of this clone is one. This chain uses TRBV24-1 with TRBJ2-5; 7 bases map to TRBD1. The CDR3 is 14 amino acids. Germline lookup yields CDR1 KGHDR and CDR2 SFDVKD. The V gene end was trimmed by 3 bases and the J gene end by 2 bases; junction bases not matched to a gene: 2. The CDR3 reads CATSDPTGQETQYF. As DNA, the CDR3 is TGTGCCACCAGTGATCCGACAGGGCAAGAGACCCAGTACTTC.

The gene calls are TRBV3-1 (or the pseudogene TRBV3-2) and TRBJ2-7, with D unresolved. CDR3 length: 15 residues. Germline assignment: CDR1 LGHDT and CDR2 YNNKEL (reference sequence). Trimming removed 0 bases at V and 0 bases at J, with 9 bases between. Written as DNA, the CDR3 is TGTGCCAGCAGCCAAGATATTACTGCCTCCTACGAGCAGTACTTC. Amino acid sequence: CASSQDITASYEQYF.

The rearrangement links TRBV12-3 or TRBV12-4 to TRBJ2-2, with a tentative D call TRBD2 (6 bases). V was clipped by 11 bases and J by 5 bases, with 12 bases between them. CDR3 length: 12 residues. The CDR3 loop is CAGRRGTGELFF. The CDR3 DNA reads as TGTGCCGGTCGGAGGGGAACCGGGGAGCTGTTTTTT.

This clone was detected a few times. This chain links TRBV27 with TRBJ2-7; maybe TRBD2 (7 bases). The CDR3 loop spans 19 amino acids. V shed 2 bases and J shed 4 bases, with 27 bases lying between them. Germline CDR1 is MNHEY and CDR2 is SMNVEV (reference sequence). This chain's CDR3 is CASSLAGYSPGGDPYEQYF. In nucleotides, the CDR3 is TGTGCCAGCAGTTTAGCCGGGTACAGTCCGGGGGGCGACCCATACGAGCAGTACTTC.

V gene TRBV7-6 combines with J gene TRBJ1-2; D possibly corresponds to TRBD1 (5 bases). This CDR3 is built from 12 residues. Per germline, CDR1 SGHVS and CDR2 FNYEAQ. With 2 bases removed from V and 6 bases from J, the gap between germline ends came to 7 bases. The CDR3 DNA is TGTGCCAGCAGCTTAACCAGGGATGGCTACACCTTC. Translation: CASSLTRDGYTF.

As DNA, the CDR3 is TGTGCCAGCAGCTTAGGAGGTTCCGACTATGGCTACACCTTC. Translation: CASSLGGSDYGYTF. V and J are TRBV5-5 and TRBJ1-2; no clear D. With 2 bases removed from V and 3 bases from J, the gap between germline ends came to 11 bases. CDR3 size: 14 residues. CDR1 and CDR2 (germline): SGHKS, YYEKEE (reference sequence). Using reference TRBV5-5 and TRBJ1-2 for the parts outside the CDR3, the full variable domain is DAGVTQSPTHLIKTRGQQVTLRCSPISGHKSVSWYQQVLGQGPQFIFQYYEKEERGRGNFPDRFSARQFPNYSSELNVNALLLGDSALYLCASSLGGSDYGYTFGSGTRLTVV.